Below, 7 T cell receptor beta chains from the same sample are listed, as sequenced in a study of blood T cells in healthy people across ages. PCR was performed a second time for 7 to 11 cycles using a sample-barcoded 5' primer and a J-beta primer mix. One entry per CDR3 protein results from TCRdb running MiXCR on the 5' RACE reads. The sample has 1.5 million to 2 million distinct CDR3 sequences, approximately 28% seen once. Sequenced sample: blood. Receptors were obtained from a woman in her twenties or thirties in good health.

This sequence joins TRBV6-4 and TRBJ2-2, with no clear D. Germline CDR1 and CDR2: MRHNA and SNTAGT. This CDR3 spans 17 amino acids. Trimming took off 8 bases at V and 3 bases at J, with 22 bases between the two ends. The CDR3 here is CASPWDALTVHTGELFF. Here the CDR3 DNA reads TGTGCCAGCCCCTGGGATGCTTTAACGGTTCACACCGGGGAGCTGTTTTTT.

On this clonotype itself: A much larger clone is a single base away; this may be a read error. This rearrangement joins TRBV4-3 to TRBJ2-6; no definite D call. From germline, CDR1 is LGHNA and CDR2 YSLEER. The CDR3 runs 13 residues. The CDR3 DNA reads TGCGCCAGCAGCCAAGATCTCCAGCTCGTCCGGACTTTC. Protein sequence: CASSQDLQLVRTF.

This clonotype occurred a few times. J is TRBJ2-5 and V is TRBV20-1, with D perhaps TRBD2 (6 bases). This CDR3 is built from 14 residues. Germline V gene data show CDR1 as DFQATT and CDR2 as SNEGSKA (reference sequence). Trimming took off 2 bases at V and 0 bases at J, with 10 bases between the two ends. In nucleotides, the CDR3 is TGCAGTGCTAGACGCCGGGACTACCAAGAGACCCAGTACTTC. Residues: CSARRRDYQETQYF.

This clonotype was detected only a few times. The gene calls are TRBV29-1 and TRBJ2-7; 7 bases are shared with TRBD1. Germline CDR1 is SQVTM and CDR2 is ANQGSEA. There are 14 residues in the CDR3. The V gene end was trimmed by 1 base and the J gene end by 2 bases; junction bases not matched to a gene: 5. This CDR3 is CSVEGRGSAYEQYF. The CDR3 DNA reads TGCAGCGTTGAAGGCAGGGGGTCCGCCTACGAGCAGTACTTC.

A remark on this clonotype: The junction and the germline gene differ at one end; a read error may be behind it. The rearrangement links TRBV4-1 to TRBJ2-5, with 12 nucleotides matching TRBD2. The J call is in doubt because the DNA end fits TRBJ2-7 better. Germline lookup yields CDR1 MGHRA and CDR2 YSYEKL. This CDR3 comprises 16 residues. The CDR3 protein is CASNQELAGGRYEQYF. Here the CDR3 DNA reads TGCGCCAGCAACCAAGAGCTAGCGGGGGGGCGGTACGAGCAGTACTTC.

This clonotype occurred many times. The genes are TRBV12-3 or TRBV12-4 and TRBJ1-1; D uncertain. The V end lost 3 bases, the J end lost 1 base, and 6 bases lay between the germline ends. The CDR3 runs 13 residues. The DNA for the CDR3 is TGTGCCAGCAGTTTTCGGGAGAACACTGAAGCTTTCTTT. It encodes CASSFRENTEAFF.

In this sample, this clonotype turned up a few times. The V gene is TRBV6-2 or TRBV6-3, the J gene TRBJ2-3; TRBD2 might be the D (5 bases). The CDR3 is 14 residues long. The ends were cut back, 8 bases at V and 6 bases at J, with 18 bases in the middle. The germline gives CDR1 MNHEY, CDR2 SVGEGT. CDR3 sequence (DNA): TGTGCCAGCTTGAACGGCGGCCCGGGGGATACGCAGTATTTT. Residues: CASLNGGPGDTQYF.